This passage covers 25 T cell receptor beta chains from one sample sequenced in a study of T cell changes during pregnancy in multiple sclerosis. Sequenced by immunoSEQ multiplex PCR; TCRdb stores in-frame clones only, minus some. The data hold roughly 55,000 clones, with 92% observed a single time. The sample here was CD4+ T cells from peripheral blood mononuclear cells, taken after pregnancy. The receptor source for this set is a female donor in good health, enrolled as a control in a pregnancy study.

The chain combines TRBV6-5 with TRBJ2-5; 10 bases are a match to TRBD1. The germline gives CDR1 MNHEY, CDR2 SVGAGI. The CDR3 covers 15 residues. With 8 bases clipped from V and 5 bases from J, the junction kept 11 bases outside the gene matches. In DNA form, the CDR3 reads TGTGCCAGCGGAGGGACAGGGGTGGGCAGGGAGACCCAGTACTTC. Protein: CASGGTGVGRETQYF.

The CDR3 DNA reads TGTGCCAGTAGTATGACGGGTTTAGGCAAAAACATTCAGTACTTC. Its translation: CASSMTGLGKNIQYF. The chain uses TRBV19 and TRBJ2-4, with D unresolved. The V and J ends lost 3 bases and 3 bases respectively, with 12 bases between them. This CDR3 contains 15 residues. Germline values: CDR1 LNHDA, CDR2 SQIVND (reference sequence). Full variable domain (rest looked up from reference TRBV19 and TRBJ2-4): DGGITQSPKYLFRKEGQNVTLSCEQNLNHDAMYWYRQDPGQGLRLIYYSQIVNDFQKGDIAEGYSVSREKKESFPLTVTSAQKNPTAFYLCASSMTGLGKNIQYFGAGTRLSVL.

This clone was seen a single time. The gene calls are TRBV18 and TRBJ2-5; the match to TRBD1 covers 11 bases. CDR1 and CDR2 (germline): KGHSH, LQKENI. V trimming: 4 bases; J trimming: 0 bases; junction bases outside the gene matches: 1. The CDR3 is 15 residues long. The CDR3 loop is CASSLDRGHQETQYF. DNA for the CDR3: TGTGCCAGCTCACTGGACAGGGGGCACCAAGAGACCCAGTACTTC.

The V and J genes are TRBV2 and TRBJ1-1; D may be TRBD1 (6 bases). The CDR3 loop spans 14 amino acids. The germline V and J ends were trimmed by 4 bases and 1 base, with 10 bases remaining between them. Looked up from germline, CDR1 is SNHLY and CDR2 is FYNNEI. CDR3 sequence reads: CASSVQGTNTEAFF. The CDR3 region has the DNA TGTGCCAGCAGTGTACAGGGCACGAACACTGAAGCTTTCTTT.

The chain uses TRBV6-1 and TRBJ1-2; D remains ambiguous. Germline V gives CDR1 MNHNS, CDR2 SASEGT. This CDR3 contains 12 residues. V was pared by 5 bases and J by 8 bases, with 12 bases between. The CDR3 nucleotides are TGTGCCAGCAGTCTTACCCTCGGGGGCTACACCTTC. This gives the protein CASSLTLGGYTF.

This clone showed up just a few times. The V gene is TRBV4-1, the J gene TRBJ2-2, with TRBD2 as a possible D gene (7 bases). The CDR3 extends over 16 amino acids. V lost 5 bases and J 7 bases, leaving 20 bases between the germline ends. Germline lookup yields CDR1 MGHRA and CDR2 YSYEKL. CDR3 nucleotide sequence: TGCGCCAGCAGCAGGGTAACGGGGGGCCAGGGCGGGGAGCTGTTTTTT. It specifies CASSRVTGGQGGELFF.

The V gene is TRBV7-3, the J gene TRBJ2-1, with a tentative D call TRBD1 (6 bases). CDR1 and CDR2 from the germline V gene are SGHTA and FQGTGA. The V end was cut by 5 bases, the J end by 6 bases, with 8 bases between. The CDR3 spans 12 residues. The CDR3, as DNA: TGTGCCAGCAGCCCGACAGGCAATGAGCAGTTCTTC. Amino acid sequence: CASSPTGNEQFF.

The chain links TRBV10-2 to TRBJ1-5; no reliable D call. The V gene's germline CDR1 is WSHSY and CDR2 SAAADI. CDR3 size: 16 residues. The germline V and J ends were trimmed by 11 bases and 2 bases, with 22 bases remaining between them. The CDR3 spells CAQVFPGNVGNQPQHF. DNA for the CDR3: TGCGCCCAGGTTTTTCCGGGGAATGTGGGCAATCAGCCCCAGCATTTT.

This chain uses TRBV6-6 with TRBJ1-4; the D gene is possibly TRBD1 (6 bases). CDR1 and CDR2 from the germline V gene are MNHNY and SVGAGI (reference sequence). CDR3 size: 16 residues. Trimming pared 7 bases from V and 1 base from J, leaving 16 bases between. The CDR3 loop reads CASIEGGTLTNEKLFF. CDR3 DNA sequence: TGTGCCAGCATCGAGGGGGGGACCTTAACTAATGAAAAACTGTTTTTT.

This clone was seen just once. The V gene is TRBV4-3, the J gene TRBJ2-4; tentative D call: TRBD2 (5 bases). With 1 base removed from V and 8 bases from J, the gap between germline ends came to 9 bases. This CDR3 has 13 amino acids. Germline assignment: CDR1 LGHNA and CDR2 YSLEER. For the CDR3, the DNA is TGCGCCAGCAGCCAAGGGTGGGGAGACATTCAGTACTTC. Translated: CASSQGWGDIQYF.

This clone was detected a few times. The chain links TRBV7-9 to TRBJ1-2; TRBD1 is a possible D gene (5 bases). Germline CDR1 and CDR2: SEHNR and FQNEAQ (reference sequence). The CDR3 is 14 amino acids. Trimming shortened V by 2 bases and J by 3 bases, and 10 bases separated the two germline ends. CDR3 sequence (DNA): TGTGCCAGCAGCTTACGGTCGACAGACTATGGCTACACCTTC. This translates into CASSLRSTDYGYTF.

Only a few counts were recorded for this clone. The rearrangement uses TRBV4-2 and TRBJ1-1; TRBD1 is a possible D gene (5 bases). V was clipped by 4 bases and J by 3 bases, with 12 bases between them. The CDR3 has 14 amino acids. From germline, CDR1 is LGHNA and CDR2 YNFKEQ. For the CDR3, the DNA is TGTGCCAGCAGCCCCACCGACAGTCACACTGAAGCTTTCTTT. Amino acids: CASSPTDSHTEAFF.

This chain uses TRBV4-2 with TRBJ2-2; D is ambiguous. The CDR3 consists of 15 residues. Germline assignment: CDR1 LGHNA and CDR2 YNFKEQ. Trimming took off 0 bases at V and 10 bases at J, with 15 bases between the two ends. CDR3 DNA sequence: TGTGCCAGCAGCCAAGACAAACCCCAGGTTCAGGAGCTGTTTTTT. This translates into CASSQDKPQVQELFF.

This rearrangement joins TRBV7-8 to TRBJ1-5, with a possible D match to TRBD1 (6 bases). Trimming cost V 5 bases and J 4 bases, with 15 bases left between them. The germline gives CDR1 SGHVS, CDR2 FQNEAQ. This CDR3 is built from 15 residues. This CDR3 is CASSPLGGANQPQHF. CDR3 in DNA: TGTGCCAGCAGCCCTCTGGGGGGGGCAAATCAGCCCCAGCATTTT.

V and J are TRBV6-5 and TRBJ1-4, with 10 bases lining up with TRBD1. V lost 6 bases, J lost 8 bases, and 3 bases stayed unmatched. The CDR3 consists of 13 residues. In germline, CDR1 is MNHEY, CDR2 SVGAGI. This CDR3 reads CASSGTGDEKLFF. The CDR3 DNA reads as TGTGCCAGCAGCGGGACAGGGGACGAAAAACTGTTTTTT.

CDR3 sequence reads: CASSPGQPNSPLHF. As DNA, the CDR3 is TGCGCCAGCAGCCCGGGACAGCCAAATTCACCCCTCCACTTT. The chain is built from TRBV5-1 and TRBJ1-6; 7 nucleotides line up with TRBD1. V was clipped by 4 bases and J by 7 bases; unmatched bases: 5. The CDR3 covers 14 residues. CDR1 is SGHRS, CDR2 YFSETQ, per germline.

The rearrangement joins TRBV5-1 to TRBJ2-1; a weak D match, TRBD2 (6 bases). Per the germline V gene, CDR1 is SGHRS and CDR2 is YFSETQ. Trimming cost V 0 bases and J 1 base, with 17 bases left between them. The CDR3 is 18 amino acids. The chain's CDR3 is CASSLAGTRYGSYNEQFF. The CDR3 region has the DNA TGCGCCAGCAGCTTGGCCGGGACTCGCTATGGGTCCTACAATGAGCAGTTCTTC.

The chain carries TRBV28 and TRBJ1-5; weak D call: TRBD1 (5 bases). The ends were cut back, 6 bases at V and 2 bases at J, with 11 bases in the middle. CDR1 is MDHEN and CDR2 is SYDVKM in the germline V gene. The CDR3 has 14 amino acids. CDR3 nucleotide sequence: TGTGCCAGCAGCCCCGGGGGGGGCAATCAGCCCCAGCATTTT. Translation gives CASSPGGGNQPQHF.

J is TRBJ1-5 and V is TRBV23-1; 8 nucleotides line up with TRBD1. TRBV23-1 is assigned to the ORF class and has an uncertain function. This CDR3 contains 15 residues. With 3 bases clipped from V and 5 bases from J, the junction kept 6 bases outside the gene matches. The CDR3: CASSHLRGHHQPQHF. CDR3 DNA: TGCGCCAGCAGTCACCTCAGGGGGCATCATCAGCCCCAGCATTTT.

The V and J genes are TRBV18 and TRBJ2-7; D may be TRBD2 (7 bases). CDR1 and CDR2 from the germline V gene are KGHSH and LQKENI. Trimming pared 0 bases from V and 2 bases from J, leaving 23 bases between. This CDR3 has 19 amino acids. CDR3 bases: TGTGCCAGCTCACCACCGAGATTGGGGGGGGGCCTTAAGACCTACGAGCAGTACTTC. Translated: CASSPPRLGGGLKTYEQYF.

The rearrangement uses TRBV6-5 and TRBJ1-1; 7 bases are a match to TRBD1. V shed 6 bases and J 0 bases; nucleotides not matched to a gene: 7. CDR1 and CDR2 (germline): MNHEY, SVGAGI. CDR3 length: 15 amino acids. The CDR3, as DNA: TGTGCCAGCAGAACTGACAGGGCCATGAACACTGAAGCTTTCTTT. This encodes CASRTDRAMNTEAFF.

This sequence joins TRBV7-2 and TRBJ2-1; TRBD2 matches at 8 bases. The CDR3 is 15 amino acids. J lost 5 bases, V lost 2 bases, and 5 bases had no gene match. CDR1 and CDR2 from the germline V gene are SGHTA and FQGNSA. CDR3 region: CASSLRRGANNEQFF. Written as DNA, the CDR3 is TGTGCCAGCAGCTTACGGCGGGGGGCTAACAATGAGCAGTTCTTC.

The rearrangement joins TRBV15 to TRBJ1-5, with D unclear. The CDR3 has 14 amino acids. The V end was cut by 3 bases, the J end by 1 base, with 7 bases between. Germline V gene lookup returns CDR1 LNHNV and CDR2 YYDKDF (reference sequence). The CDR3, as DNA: TGTGCCACCAGCAGGTCGACAAGCAATCAGCCCCAGCATTTT. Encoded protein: CATSRSTSNQPQHF.

The CDR3: CASSPADYGYTF. The CDR3 DNA reads TGTGCCAGCAGCCCGGCGGACTATGGCTACACCTTC. The chain is built from TRBV5-6 and TRBJ1-2; D is undetermined. The germline V and J ends were trimmed by 4 bases and 3 bases, with 7 bases remaining between them. Germline assignment: CDR1 SGHDT and CDR2 YYEEEE. The CDR3 is made up of 12 amino acids.

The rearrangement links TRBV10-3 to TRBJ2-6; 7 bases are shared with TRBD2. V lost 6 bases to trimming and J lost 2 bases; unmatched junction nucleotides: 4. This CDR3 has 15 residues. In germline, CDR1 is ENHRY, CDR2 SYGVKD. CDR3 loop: CAISLGLAGANVLTF. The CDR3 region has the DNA TGTGCCATCAGCCTCGGACTAGCTGGGGCCAACGTCCTGACTTTC.